This TCR beta chain is drawn from a study of CD8+ T cells in alopecia areata (dated by TCRdb to 2016 to 2019). Context from the whole study: Treated patients were enrolled in an open-label pilot trial of oral tofacitinib at 5 to 10 mg twice daily for moderate-to-severe alopecia areata. Tofacitinib was given for 6 to 18 months, followed by 6 months of follow-up off drug to assess delayed response and recurrence. In treated patients, disease severity was measured using the SALT score, which gives the percentage of scalp surface area affected. In both human patients and the C3H/HeJ mouse model, the study applied high-throughput TCRbeta sequencing to look at T cell clonal expansion in alopecia areata. In humans, TCRbeta sequencing was performed on scalp tissue and on sorted CD4+ and CD8+ peripheral blood T cells from healthy controls and from patients with patchy or totalis/universalis alopecia areata. Patients on tofacitinib were biopsied at baseline and after 4 and 24 weeks of treatment, and several of the patients also had a later scalp biopsy. Clonality in the scalp was compared among normal scalp (n=4), patchy alopecia areata scalp (n=8), and alopecia totalis/universalis scalp (n=8). The RNA source kit depended on sample type: the PAXgene miRNA kit for fixed scalp, the miRNeasy kit for PBMCs, and the RNeasy kit for mouse skin. TCRbeta CDR3 regions were amplified by immunoSEQ multiplex PCR with 35 Vbeta forward and 13 Jbeta reverse primers. What the research found in general, with its limitations: Because the treated cohort was small and had just a single nonresponder, larger studies are needed to establish links between baseline CD8+ expansion and response. TCR sequences shared between patients were less clear than in mice, possibly partly because of HLA diversity in the patient population. Tofacitinib significantly decreased scalp clonality and the number of expanded CD8+ clones among the top 100 scalp clones. Compared with normal scalp, lesional scalp had higher clonality and more expanded CD8+ clones, particularly in alopecia totalis/universalis, a pattern that suggests antigenic drive. Many expanded lesional clones were found to persist in scalp and blood during tofacitinib treatment, and relapse after treatment cessation may be partly explained by this persistence. Unlike mouse skin, where gammadelta T cells dominate, normal human skin contains resident alphabeta T cells that get sequenced too, which complicates analysis of the scalp TCR repertoire.

The library was obtained by the immunoSEQ multiplex PCR assay. To provide template for TCR sequencing, every sample had RNA extracted and reverse transcribed into cDNA. SuperScript III was used to make first-strand cDNA, primed with a 2:1 mix of oligo-dT and random hexamers. Amplification bias was assessed with a synthetic immune receptor repertoire, and residual bias was removed computationally. In the original analysis: Raw reads were preprocessed for error removal, and CDR3 was defined according to IMGT conventions as running from the conserved cysteine to phenylalanine. Clonality was calculated as 1 minus Shannon entropy normalized by log2 of the number of productive unique TCRs. Whether each scalp clone was CD4 or CD8 was inferred by checking scalp TCRbeta sequences against the CD4 and CD8 repertoires from sorted blood. TCRdb carries this immuneACCESS record with in-frame sequences only. Its versions omit some clonotypes, under half of them owing to an unresolved V gene in the studies checked, with the rest unexplained. That table is the source of V, J and clone size, and D and trimming were worked out from the DNA. The sample table shows 150,000 to 200,000 clones, and roughly 60% are seen once. 15% to 20% of the sample is taken by the ten largest.

Per the publication, the treatment or condition label means: oral pan-JAK inhibitor, 5-10 mg twice daily. Peripheral blood and lesional scalp punch biopsies were obtained from patients with alopecia areata. After PBMCs were isolated by density centrifugation and stained for CD3, CD4 and CD8, a FACSAria was used to sort CD4+ and CD8+ T cells. As for this clone: Its antigen is currently not known. Base quality data are lacking; no much larger clone is found one base away.

The sequencing used CD4+ T cells sorted from blood, collected between weeks 55 and 65, from a patient treated with tofacitinib. This receptor was identified in a human donor with alopecia areata.

The CDR3 region: CSVVRVAMNTEAFF. The DNA reads TGCAGCGTTGTTAGGGTGGCTATGAACACTGAAGCTTTCTTT. The rearranged segments are TRBV29-1 and TRBJ1-1, with the identity of the D gene unclear. There are 14 amino acids in the CDR3, from cysteine to phenylalanine inclusive. Only the CDR3 part of the read is kept: 42 bases, read in frame from the first base. CDR1 is given as SQVTM and CDR2 as ANQGSEA, both from the germline V gene. The germline ends are 12 bases apart after V is trimmed by 4 bases and J by 0 bases.